This TCR beta chain emerged from a study of STAT5B mutations in CD4+ large granular lymphocyte leukemia. The study's findings and limits: Compared with healthy controls (2/35), patient top clones favored TRBV06 (8/27).

Per germline, CDR1 ENHRY and CDR2 SYGVKD. This CDR3 spans 13 amino acids. In regard to this clone: Its antigen is not known.

Sequencing was performed with immunoSEQ multiplex PCR; in TCRdb, only in-frame clones are kept and a portion is missing. The table has nearly 35,000 clones, roughly four fifths seen once. This sequence was found in a human donor in good health. The chain links TRBV10-3 to TRBJ2-5; TRBD1 might be the D (6 bases). TRBJ2-7 matches the DNA end more closely, so the J call is doubtful. Sample: CD4+ T cells from blood buffy coats. The CDR3 loop reads CASSGQKYDEQYF. CDR3 sequence (DNA): TGTGCCAGCTCCGGACAGAAGTACGACGAGCAGTACTTC.